Shown below are 31 T cell receptor beta chains from a single sample sequenced in a study of radiation and T cells in renal cell carcinoma. The protocol was immunoSEQ multiplex PCR, while the TCRdb copy is restricted to in-frame clones and leaves out a portion. Of about 140,000 clones listed, less than 90% are singletons. Time point reported: baseline pretreatment blood. The treatment here: 15 Gy SBRT to primary tumor, nephrectomy 4 weeks later. The specimen was blood, collected from a patient whose treatment included radiotherapy and nephrectomy. These receptors came from a woman in her forties or fifties with renal cell carcinoma.

The rearrangement links TRBV5-6 to TRBJ2-1; TRBD1 matches 7 bases. This CDR3 comprises 15 residues. Germline V gene lookup returns CDR1 SGHDT and CDR2 YYEEEE. Losses at the gene ends were 0 bases for V and 1 base for J; bases not matched to a gene: 1. DNA for the CDR3: TGTGCCAGCAGCTTGGGACAGGGATCCTACAATGAGCAGTTCTTC. Its translation is CASSLGQGSYNEQFF.

The CDR3 loop is CASSPRQGRQETQYF. In nucleotides, the CDR3 is TGCGCCAGCAGCCCCCGACAGGGCCGCCAAGAGACCCAGTACTTC. The rearrangement links TRBV10-1 to TRBJ2-5; 7 bases line up with TRBD1. The CDR3 extends over 15 amino acids. Looked up from germline, CDR1 is WNHNN and CDR2 is SYGVQD (reference sequence). After removal of 6 bases from V and 1 base from J, the junction contained 8 bases not matched to a gene.

The rearrangement links TRBV15 to TRBJ2-7; D tentatively reads TRBD1 or TRBD2 (5 bases each). This CDR3 is built from 14 residues. From germline, CDR1 is LNHNV and CDR2 YYDKDF (reference sequence). The V gene lost 1 base and the J gene lost 0 bases, with 7 bases spanning the gap. The CDR3 DNA follows: TGTGCCACCAGCAGAGGGGACCCCTCCTACGAGCAGTACTTC. The encoded protein is CATSRGDPSYEQYF.

The rearrangement links TRBV4-3 to TRBJ1-2; D gene unclear. This CDR3 spans 15 amino acids. V lost 0 bases, J lost 4 bases, and 12 bases lay in between. Per the germline V gene, CDR1 is LGHNA and CDR2 is YSLEER. The CDR3 nucleotides read TGCGCCAGCAGCCAAGACAGGAACAACGTCTATGGCTACACCTTC. It translates to CASSQDRNNVYGYTF.

The chain uses TRBV4-3 and TRBJ2-6; D is undetermined. With 0 bases removed from V and 0 bases from J, the gap between germline ends came to 9 bases. The V gene's germline CDR1 is LGHNA and CDR2 YSLEER. This CDR3 spans 17 amino acids. Here the CDR3 reads CASSQDLGSSGANVLTF. The DNA of the CDR3 is TGCGCCAGCAGCCAAGATTTAGGCAGCTCTGGGGCCAACGTCCTGACTTTC.

V is TRBV2 and J is TRBJ1-2; 8 nucleotides line up with TRBD1. The CDR3 runs to 14 residues. Germline V CDR1 and CDR2: SNHLY, FYNNEI. J was trimmed by 4 bases and V by 3 bases; bases with no gene match: 4. CDR3 nucleotide sequence: TGTGCCAGCAGTGACGCAGGGGGCGGCTATGGCTACACCTTC. Amino acids: CASSDAGGGYGYTF.

This clone has only one observation. This rearrangement joins TRBV7-7 to TRBJ2-5, with TRBD1 identical over 8 bases. CDR1 SSHAT and CDR2 FNYEAQ come from the germline V gene (reference sequence). The CDR3 sequence is 14 residues long. Unmatched junction bases numbered 3, after V lost 2 bases and J lost 4 bases. Here the CDR3 reads CASSLQGARETQYF. The CDR3, as DNA: TGTGCCAGCAGCTTACAGGGGGCGCGAGAGACCCAGTACTTC.

The chain couples TRBV10-3 to TRBJ1-4; D not resolved. The CDR3 totals 16 residues. CDR1 is ENHRY, CDR2 SYGVKD, per germline. Trimming shortened V by 0 bases and J by 0 bases, and 8 bases separated the two germline ends. CDR3 residues: CAISESDGATNEKLFF. For the CDR3, the DNA is TGTGCCATCAGTGAGTCTGACGGTGCAACTAATGAAAAACTGTTTTTT.

This chain connects TRBV5-4 to TRBJ2-5, with 10 nucleotides matching TRBD1. The junction had 4 bases not matched to a gene; V was cut back by 4 bases and J by 4 bases. Looked up from germline, CDR1 is SGHNT and CDR2 is YYREEE (reference sequence). There are 14 residues in the CDR3. CDR3 loop: CASSVDRGLETQYF. The CDR3, as DNA: TGTGCCAGCAGCGTGGACAGGGGGTTAGAGACCCAGTACTTC.

This chain links TRBV7-2 with TRBJ1-4; D possibly corresponds to TRBD1 (6 bases). Germline values: CDR1 SGHTA, CDR2 FQGNSA. This CDR3 is built from 12 residues. Trimming shortened V by 5 bases and J by 12 bases, and 13 bases separated the two germline ends. In DNA, the CDR3 is TGTGCCAGCAGCGTAGGGGGGAAAGAACTGTTTTTT. This sequence encodes CASSVGGKELFF.

This clone was detected only a few times. The chain employs TRBV10-1 and TRBJ1-4; D gene uncertain. With 3 bases removed from V and 10 bases from J, the gap between germline ends came to 15 bases. The CDR3 runs to 14 residues. Germline loops: CDR1 WNHNN, CDR2 SYGVQD (reference sequence). The CDR3: CASSEFAAKGKLFF. The CDR3, as DNA: TGCGCCAGCAGTGAATTTGCAGCCAAGGGAAAACTGTTTTTT.

The J gene is TRBJ2-3, the V gene TRBV7-2, with D perhaps matching TRBD2 (5 bases). Germline CDR1 reads SGHTA; CDR2 reads FQGNSA. CDR3 length equals 15 residues. The V end lost 1 base, the J end lost 5 bases, and 13 bases lay between the germline ends. The CDR3 region is CASSLGASRGDTQYF. The CDR3 DNA is TGTGCCAGCAGCTTAGGTGCTAGCCGGGGAGATACGCAGTATTTT.

V gene TRBV7-2 combines with J gene TRBJ2-6; a possible D gene is TRBD2 (6 bases). Trimming stripped 1 base from V and 1 base from J, with 8 bases between. From germline, CDR1 is SGHTA and CDR2 FQGNSA. The CDR3 has 16 amino acids. CDR3 coding DNA: TGTGCCAGCAGCTTAGGGGGGACTTCTGGGGCCAACGTCCTGACTTTC. This translates into CASSLGGTSGANVLTF.

This chain connects TRBV7-9 to TRBJ1-1; D not certain. V lost 5 bases and J 1 base, leaving 11 bases between the germline ends. Looked up from germline, CDR1 is SEHNR and CDR2 is FQNEAQ (reference sequence). CDR3 length: 14 amino acids. For the CDR3, the DNA is TGTGCCAGCAGCGATTCCTCGGCGAACACTGAAGCTTTCTTT. It specifies CASSDSSANTEAFF.

Regarding this clone: The same CDR3 also results from other DNA sequences found in this sample. The chain has TRBV5-1 and TRBJ2-7; 10 bases map to TRBD1. V lost 4 bases to trimming and J lost 2 bases; unmatched junction nucleotides: 3. Looked up from germline, CDR1 is SGHRS and CDR2 is YFSETQ. The CDR3 has 14 amino acids. The CDR3 here is CASSPGQGAYEQYF. For the CDR3, the DNA is TGCGCCAGCAGCCCTGGACAGGGGGCCTACGAGCAGTACTTC.

V is TRBV2 and J is TRBJ2-7, with 7 positions matching TRBD1. Trimming removed 5 bases from V and 5 bases from J; junction bases left unmatched: 6. Germline assignment: CDR1 SNHLY and CDR2 FYNNEI. The CDR3 loop spans 13 amino acids. This CDR3 is CASSLQGINEQYF. The CDR3 DNA reads as TGTGCCAGCAGTTTACAGGGGATAAACGAGCAGTACTTC.

This rearrangement joins TRBV5-4 to TRBJ2-5; 7 bases are shared with TRBD1. CDR1 and CDR2 (germline): SGHNT, YYREEE (reference sequence). Trimming took 4 bases from V and 1 from J; bases not matched to a gene: 7. The CDR3 totals 15 residues. As DNA, the CDR3 is TGTGCCAGCAGCCCACCTGGGACAGCCCAAGAGACCCAGTACTTC. The encoded protein is CASSPPGTAQETQYF.

This chain links TRBV7-2 with TRBJ2-7; 7 bases are a match to TRBD2. The CDR3 has 15 amino acids. Looked up from germline, CDR1 is SGHTA and CDR2 is FQGNSA. With V trimmed by 1 base and J by 5 bases, 8 bases remained unmatched. CDR3 sequence: CASSLGSAGDDEQYF. The CDR3 DNA is TGTGCCAGCAGCTTAGGTTCCGCGGGAGACGACGAGCAGTACTTC.

Remarks on this clone: The missing conserved phenylalanine or tryptophan at the end of this CDR3 makes a read error likely. It is unclear where the CDR3 begins or ends on the DNA, so no DNA is shown, and the CDR3 is as TCRdb lists it. The chain has TRBV5-6 and TRBJ1-4; the table gives TRBD1 as D, unverified against the DNA. Germline CDR1 SGHDT, CDR2 YYEEEE. The CDR3 has 14 amino acids, counting both end residues. The chain's CDR3 is CASSVGTGGPPVVA.

The genes are TRBV2 and TRBJ1-5; 8 positions agree with TRBD1. The ends lost 4 bases at V and 5 bases at J; junction bases unmatched: 4. Germline V CDR1 and CDR2: SNHLY, FYNNEI. This CDR3 comprises 14 residues. CDR3 sequence (DNA): TGTGCCAGCAGTGTGGTGACAGGGGATCAGCCCCAGCATTTT. Its protein product is CASSVVTGDQPQHF.

This rearrangement joins TRBV5-4 to TRBJ1-1; D is possibly TRBD1 (5 bases). V was cut by 3 bases and J by 4 bases, with 16 bases left in between. The V gene's germline CDR1 is SGHNT and CDR2 YYREEE (reference sequence). The CDR3 runs to 15 residues. In DNA, the CDR3 is TGTGCCAGCAGCTCAATGGGACGGCAGGGCACTGAAGCTTTCTTT. This encodes CASSSMGRQGTEAFF.

The chain is built from TRBV7-2 and TRBJ1-5; 7 bases are shared with TRBD1. The junction had 9 bases not matched to a gene; V was cut back by 5 bases and J by 2 bases. The germline CDR1 and CDR2 sequences are SGHTA and FQGNSA. The CDR3 loop spans 16 amino acids. In DNA form, the CDR3 reads TGTGCCAGCAGCACACAGACAGGGTTGGGCAATCAGCCCCAGCATTTT. The encoded protein is CASSTQTGLGNQPQHF.

The chain links TRBV10-3 to TRBJ2-5; D may be TRBD2 (6 bases). Germline loops: CDR1 ENHRY, CDR2 SYGVKD. The V and J ends lost 10 bases and 5 bases respectively, with 20 bases between them. This CDR3 contains 14 residues. CDR3 region: CATRASAAGETQYF. CDR3 bases: TGTGCCACGCGGGCTAGCGCTGCGGGGGAGACCCAGTACTTC.

The chain carries TRBV5-1 and TRBJ2-3; 15 bases match TRBD2. CDR1 is SGHRS, CDR2 YFSETQ, per germline. Germline trimming cut 8 bases from V and 5 bases from J; bases unmatched to any gene: 9. This CDR3 spans 16 amino acids. CDR3: CARTGTSGRSLDTQYF. In nucleotides, the CDR3 is TGCGCCAGGACCGGGACTAGCGGGAGGAGTTTAGATACGCAGTATTTT. The whole variable domain, filled in from reference TRBV5-1 and TRBJ2-3, reads KAGVTQTPRYLIKTRGQQVTLSCSPISGHRSVSWYQQTPGQGLQFLFEYFSETQRNKGNFPGRFSGRQFSNSRSEMNVSTLELGDSALYLCARTGTSGRSLDTQYFGPGTRLTVL.

V and J are TRBV7-2 and TRBJ2-1; 12 positions agree with TRBD2. Germline CDR1 reads SGHTA; CDR2 reads FQGNSA. The CDR3 has 15 residues. The junction had 12 bases not matched to a gene; V was cut back by 6 bases and J by 12 bases. The CDR3 protein is CASSQLAGGLGWQFF. DNA of the CDR3: TGTGCCAGCAGTCAGCTAGCGGGGGGGCTCGGGTGGCAGTTCTTC.

Remarks on this clone: One end of the junction fails to match germline, which may point to a read error. The rearrangement links TRBV7-2 to TRBJ1-5; TRBD1 agrees at 8 bases. This CDR3 has 16 amino acids. Looked up from germline, CDR1 is SGHTA and CDR2 is FQGNSA. CDR3 protein: CANSMDRVRGNQPQHF. CDR3 in DNA: TGTGCCAACAGCATGGACAGGGTCAGAGGAAATCAGCCCCAGCATTTT.

This clone was seen once. Other nucleotide sequences from this sample produce the same CDR3. The rearrangement uses TRBV30 and TRBJ1-4, with TRBD1 matching 8 bases. Trimming removed 4 bases from V and 3 bases from J; junction bases left unmatched: 4. Looked up from germline, CDR1 is GTSNPN and CDR2 is SVGIG (reference sequence). The CDR3 extends over 14 amino acids. The CDR3 coding sequence is TGTGCCTGGAACAGGGGGTCGGCTAATGAAAAACTGTTTTTT. It specifies CAWNRGSANEKLFF.

The chain has TRBV15 and TRBJ2-3; TRBD2 aligns across 10 bases. V shed 0 bases, J shed 0 bases, and the junction held 6 bases outside the gene matches. The CDR3 totals 18 residues. CDR1 is LNHNV and CDR2 is YYDKDF in the germline V gene (reference sequence). CDR3 coding DNA: TGTGCCACCAGCAGAGAGTGGTTTAGCGGGAGGAGCACAGATACGCAGTATTTT. Translation: CATSREWFSGRSTDTQYF.

The genes are TRBV4-1 and TRBJ2-1; D is perhaps TRBD1 (5 bases). V gave up 0 bases and J gave up 6 bases, with 12 bases separating them. The CDR3 spans 15 residues. Germline V gene lookup returns CDR1 MGHRA and CDR2 YSYEKL. CDR3: CASSQEIGAFNEQFF. The CDR3 nucleotides read TGCGCCAGCAGCCAAGAGATAGGGGCCTTCAATGAGCAGTTCTTC.

This chain uses TRBV5-1 with TRBJ2-2; the D gene is possibly TRBD1 (6 bases). Looked up from germline, CDR1 is SGHRS and CDR2 is YFSETQ. This CDR3 is built from 14 residues. Deletions cut 6 bases from V and 6 bases from J, with 15 bases between. Here the CDR3 reads CASTLTQGAGELFF. The CDR3 DNA reads as TGCGCCAGCACCCTCACACAGGGTGCCGGGGAGCTGTTTTTT. The entire variable domain, with the rest obtained from reference TRBV5-1 and TRBJ2-2, is as follows: KAGVTQTPRYLIKTRGQQVTLSCSPISGHRSVSWYQQTPGQGLQFLFEYFSETQRNKGNFPGRFSGRQFSNSRSEMNVSTLELGDSALYLCASTLTQGAGELFFGEGSRLTVL.

The chain carries TRBV6-6 and TRBJ2-7; no reliable D call. CDR1 MNHNY and CDR2 SVGAGI come from the germline V gene (reference sequence). Trimming took 3 bases from V and 0 from J, leaving 15 bases between them. This CDR3 spans 16 amino acids. CDR3 protein: CASSYLTRLRSYEQYF. CDR3 nucleotides: TGTGCCAGCAGTTATCTTACAAGGTTACGCTCCTACGAGCAGTACTTC.